Each of the 28 T cell receptor beta chains below was sequenced from the same sample in a study of T cells in Graves' hyperthyroidism and ophthalmopathy. It was RNA transcripts that yielded the amplified TCR beta CDR3 regions. First-round RT-PCR of the TCR CDR3 relied on the HTBI primer set. TCRdb fed the multiplex PCR reads into MiXCR, producing one record per CDR3 protein. Among roughly 510,000 distinct CDR3 sequences, about a fifth were seen once, and the ten largest hold around 27%. Sample: blood. The source is a man aged 18 to 29 with Graves' hyperthyroidism.

Many counts were recorded for this clonotype. The chain combines TRBV7-8 with TRBJ2-5, with 7 bases that match TRBD1. Unmatched junction bases numbered 10, after V lost 7 bases and J lost 5 bases. The CDR3 totals 14 residues. Germline V lookup: CDR1 SGHVS, CDR2 FQNEAQ. CDR3 nucleotides: TGTGCCAGCATGTACCAAGGGGGCAGGGAGACCCAGTACTTC. The encoded protein is CASMYQGGRETQYF.

This clonotype was detected ten times or more. The chain links TRBV29-1 to TRBJ1-5; no firm D call. Per germline, CDR1 SQVTM and CDR2 ANQGSEA. The CDR3 sequence is 12 residues long. The CDR3 DNA is TGCAGTGTCCTCCCCAAAAATCAGCCCCAGCATTTT. It yields the protein CSVLPKNQPQHF.

The rearrangement uses TRBV6-1 and TRBJ2-5; maybe TRBD2 (5 bases). The ends were cut back, 4 bases at V and 2 bases at J, with 8 bases in the middle. CDR3 length: 13 residues. From germline, CDR1 is MNHNS and CDR2 SASEGT. The CDR3 DNA is TGTGCCAGCAGTGGAACTAGACAAGAGACCCAGTACTTC. Its translation is CASSGTRQETQYF.

This clonotype was recorded a few times. This sequence joins TRBV9 and TRBJ2-5; D might be TRBD2 (6 bases). V was trimmed by 0 bases and J by 1 base, leaving 13 bases between them. The CDR3 consists of 16 residues. Per germline, CDR1 SGDLS and CDR2 YYNGEE. CDR3 protein: CASSVGRGLLQETQYF. In DNA form, the CDR3 reads TGTGCCAGCAGCGTAGGAAGGGGACTCCTCCAAGAGACCCAGTACTTC. The entire variable domain, with the rest obtained from reference TRBV9 and TRBJ2-5, is as follows: DSGVTQTPKHLITATGQRVTLRCSPRSGDLSVYWYQQSLDQGLQFLIQYYNGEERAKGNILERFSAQQFPDLHSELNLSSLELGDSALYFCASSVGRGLLQETQYFGPGTRLLVL.

The table lists this clonotype with many counts. The chain has TRBV15 and TRBJ2-5; no reliable D call. CDR1 LNHNV and CDR2 YYDKDF come from the germline V gene (reference sequence). This CDR3 spans 15 amino acids. Trimming removed 0 bases at V and 4 bases at J, with 12 bases between. As DNA, the CDR3 is TGTGCCACCAGCAGAGATGGCCAGCCCGGAGAGACCCAGTACTTC. This codes for CATSRDGQPGETQYF.

In its sample, this clonotype was seen many times. The rearrangement uses TRBV6-1 and TRBJ1-1; D not resolved. The CDR3 is made up of 13 amino acids. The ends were cut back, 4 bases at V and 5 bases at J, with 11 bases in the middle. CDR1 and CDR2 from the germline V gene are MNHNS and SASEGT. The CDR3 sequence is CASSATGGTEAFF. The CDR3 nucleotides are TGTGCCAGCAGTGCAACCGGAGGGACTGAAGCTTTCTTT.

This clonotype has at least ten counts. This chain connects TRBV11-1 to TRBJ2-2; no clear D gene. The V end lost 7 bases, the J end lost 5 bases, and 23 bases lay between the germline ends. The CDR3 is 17 amino acids. CDR1 SGHAT and CDR2 FQDESV come from the germline V gene (reference sequence). CDR3 nucleotides: TGTGCCAGCACCTCTTTCGAATCGGTCGTTCGGACCGGGGAGCTGTTTTTT. Protein: CASTSFESVVRTGELFF.

This clonotype was counted many times. The chain joins TRBV15 to TRBJ2-2; no reliable D call. With 5 bases removed from V and 4 bases from J, the gap between germline ends came to 14 bases. The CDR3 spans 15 residues. From germline, CDR1 is LNHNV and CDR2 YYDKDF (reference sequence). The CDR3 sequence is CATSSGDTLTGELFF. DNA of the CDR3: TGTGCCACCAGCTCAGGTGACACCCTCACCGGGGAGCTGTTTTTT.

In this sample, this clonotype turned up many times. The CDR3: CAIRPGQVGGYTF. The CDR3 DNA sequence: TGTGCCATCAGACCTGGACAGGTCGGCGGCTACACCTTC. The chain is built from TRBV10-3 and TRBJ1-2, with 7 bases matching TRBD1. Unmatched junction bases numbered 9, after V lost 6 bases and J lost 8 bases. Germline CDR1 is ENHRY and CDR2 is SYGVKD. The CDR3 sequence is 13 residues long.

This clonotype was seen repeatedly, ten times or more. The chain is built from TRBV12-3 or TRBV12-4 and TRBJ1-1; maybe TRBD1 (5 bases). The length of the CDR3 is 15 residues. Trimming cost V 5 bases and J 1 base, with 14 bases left between them. The DNA of the CDR3 is TGTGCCAGCAGTCCTCGTCTGGGGGGGAACACTGAAGCTTTCTTT. This translates into CASSPRLGGNTEAFF.

This clonotype was observed a handful of times. The rearrangement uses TRBV12-3 or TRBV12-4 and TRBJ2-5; 7 positions agree with TRBD1. V was pared by 6 bases and J by 5 bases, with 12 bases of the junction left unmatched. The CDR3 totals 15 residues. The CDR3 DNA reads TGTGCCAGCAGGTTAAGTACAGGGGCTCGGGAGACCCAGTACTTC. Residues: CASRLSTGARETQYF.

This clonotype was detected ten times or more. This rearrangement joins TRBV4-1 to TRBJ1-1, with D possibly TRBD1 on 6 matching bases. Per the germline V gene, CDR1 is MGHRA and CDR2 is YSYEKL. Trimming left V 4 bases short and J 1 base short, with 13 bases between. This CDR3 contains 15 residues. The CDR3, as DNA: TGCGCCAGCAGCCGTAACCCGGGACAGAACACTGAAGCTTTCTTT. Translated, it gives CASSRNPGQNTEAFF.

This clonotype was recorded many times. The chain is built from TRBV7-8 and TRBJ1-2; a weak D match, TRBD1 (5 bases). This CDR3 is built from 16 residues. The germline V gene encodes CDR1 SGHVS and CDR2 FQNEAQ. V lost 3 bases to trimming and J lost 4 bases, with 18 bases between them. The CDR3 here is CASSFSDGAYLYGYTF. CDR3 nucleotide sequence: TGTGCCAGCAGCTTCTCGGACGGGGCCTACCTCTATGGCTACACCTTC.

J is TRBJ2-7 and V is TRBV7-8; 7 nucleotides agree with TRBD2. The germline CDR1 and CDR2 sequences are SGHVS and FQNEAQ. V gave up 4 bases and J gave up 3 bases; unmatched junction bases: 12. The CDR3 spans 16 residues. CDR3 bases: TGTGCCAGCAGCTCCCAATCGACTAGCTCCCACTACGAGCAGTACTTC. As protein: CASSSQSTSSHYEQYF.

This clonotype was found many times. The V gene is TRBV5-1, the J gene TRBJ1-2; D is perhaps TRBD1 (6 bases). CDR1 and CDR2 (germline): SGHRS, YFSETQ. This CDR3 has 15 residues. V lost 3 bases, J lost 2 bases, and 14 bases lay in between. CDR3 region: CASSSPGQMNYGYTF. The CDR3 nucleotides are TGCGCCAGCAGCTCTCCGGGACAAATGAACTATGGCTACACCTTC.

This clonotype showed up many times. The chain uses TRBV27 and TRBJ2-7; D possibly uses TRBD1 or TRBD2 (5 bases each). CDR3 length: 15 amino acids. Trimming stripped 3 bases from V and 3 bases from J, with 15 bases between. The germline V gene encodes CDR1 MNHEY and CDR2 SMNVEV (reference sequence). Here the CDR3 DNA reads TGTGCCAGCAGTTTCCTGACGGGACCGGGCTACGAGCAGTACTTC. It is translated as CASSFLTGPGYEQYF.

The genes are TRBV6-1 and TRBJ1-3; no clear D. Between the trimmed V and J ends, which lost 7 bases and 1 base, there was a span of 8 bases. CDR1 is MNHNS, CDR2 SASEGT, per germline. CDR3 length equals 13 residues. The CDR3 sequence is CASTAASGNTIYF. CDR3 coding DNA: TGTGCCAGCACGGCAGCGTCTGGAAACACCATATATTTT.

With respect to this clonotype: The CDR3 carries no conserved terminal phenylalanine or tryptophan, so it likely arises from a read error. The chain uses TRBV6-2 or TRBV6-3 and TRBJ1-1; TRBD1 is a possible D gene (5 bases). With 7 bases removed from V and 6 bases from J, the gap between germline ends came to 18 bases. Germline CDR1 MNHEY, CDR2 SVGEGT. The CDR3 is made up of 14 amino acids. The CDR3 nucleotides read TGTGCCAGCATTCCCCAGGCGGGGCCCTCTGAAGCTTTCCTT. Translated: CASIPQAGPSEAFL.

The chain employs TRBV12-3 or TRBV12-4 and TRBJ2-5, with 8 nucleotides matching TRBD1. CDR3 size: 13 residues. Unmatched junction bases numbered 6, after V lost 4 bases and J lost 8 bases. The chain's CDR3 is CASSSRTGKTQYF. CDR3 sequence (DNA): TGTGCCAGCAGTTCCCGGACAGGGAAAACCCAGTACTTC.

At least ten counts were recorded for this clonotype. The V call is TRBV20-1, the J call TRBJ1-5, with 7 bases identical to TRBD1. The CDR3 runs 14 residues. CDR1 and CDR2 (germline): DFQATT, SNEGSKA (reference sequence). J lost 7 bases, V lost 1 base, and 7 bases had no gene match. The CDR3 DNA reads as TGCAGTGCTAGAGTCCGACAGGGAAGACAGCCCCAGCATTTT. Translating gives CSARVRQGRQPQHF.

This clonotype appeared many times. This chain links TRBV6-1 with TRBJ1-2, with D perhaps TRBD1 (5 bases). Germline V gene sequence: CDR1 MNHNS, CDR2 SASEGT. The germline V and J ends were trimmed by 1 base and 1 base, with 10 bases remaining between them. CDR3 length: 15 amino acids. Here the CDR3 reads CASSEGRAINYGYTF. Here the CDR3 DNA reads TGTGCCAGCAGTGAAGGCAGGGCCATTAACTATGGCTACACCTTC.

This clonotype was detected a few times. The chain uses TRBV4-2 and TRBJ2-7; 7 nucleotides match TRBD1. CDR3 length: 15 residues. Germline V lookup: CDR1 LGHNA, CDR2 YNFKEQ. V lost 3 bases, J lost 2 bases, and 7 bases stayed unmatched. The CDR3 DNA reads TGTGCCAGCAGCCACCGGGACAGAAAAGCCTACGAGCAGTACTTC. Protein product: CASSHRDRKAYEQYF.

Concerning this clonotype: One base away lies a much larger clone, so this may be a sequencing read error. The genes are TRBV12-3 or TRBV12-4 and TRBJ1-3; D is undetermined. This CDR3 has 14 residues. Trimming took 4 bases from V and 5 from J, leaving 12 bases between them. CDR3 DNA: TGTGCCAGCAGTTCAGCGGAGAGTCGAAACACCATATATTTT. Its protein product is CASSSAESRNTIYF.

This clonotype was seen many times. The V and J genes are TRBV12-5 and TRBJ1-3; D is perhaps TRBD1 (5 bases). Germline loops: CDR1 LGHNT, CDR2 FRNRAP. The CDR3 runs 16 residues. The V end was cut by 0 bases, the J end by 0 bases, with 9 bases between. The DNA of the CDR3 is TGTGCTAGTGGTTTGGTACTAAGGGGCTCTGGAAACACCATATATTTT. Its translation: CASGLVLRGSGNTIYF.

This clonotype was detected many times. This chain connects TRBV27 to TRBJ2-7, with TRBD2 matching over 7 bases. V was clipped by 8 bases and J by 6 bases; unmatched bases: 16. Germline V gene lookup returns CDR1 MNHEY and CDR2 SMNVEV (reference sequence). The CDR3 length is 15 residues. The CDR3 DNA sequence: TGTGCCAGCTCCCCCCTGGGGGGGACCCCCCTCGAGCAGTACTTC. This gives the protein CASSPLGGTPLEQYF.

Many counts were recorded for this clonotype. The chain has TRBV6-2 or TRBV6-3 and TRBJ2-7; 9 nucleotides align to TRBD2. Germline-derived CDR1 and CDR2 are MNHEY and SVGEGT. The CDR3 covers 18 residues. Trimming took 2 bases from V and 0 from J; bases not matched to a gene: 11. The CDR3 DNA follows: TGTGCCAGCAGTTACCCCCCCGGGGGAGCGGGGGGCTCCTACGAGCAGTACTTC. Translation gives CASSYPPGGAGGSYEQYF.

This clonotype has ten or more counts. This chain uses TRBV12-3 or TRBV12-4 with TRBJ1-5, with 8 bases that match TRBD1. Losses at the gene ends were 4 bases for V and 3 bases for J; bases not matched to a gene: 8. The CDR3 is made up of 16 amino acids. Here the CDR3 DNA reads TGTGCCAGCAGTTCAGGGACAGGCAACCTCAATCAGCCCCAGCATTTT. This translates into CASSSGTGNLNQPQHF.

This clonotype was recorded a few times. This chain joins TRBV12-3 or TRBV12-4 and TRBJ1-5; D gene ambiguous. The length of the CDR3 is 14 residues. Deletions cut 2 bases from V and 0 bases from J, with 5 bases between. CDR3 region: CASSLKLSNQPQHF. The CDR3, as DNA: TGTGCCAGCAGTTTAAAGCTTAGCAATCAGCCCCAGCATTTT.